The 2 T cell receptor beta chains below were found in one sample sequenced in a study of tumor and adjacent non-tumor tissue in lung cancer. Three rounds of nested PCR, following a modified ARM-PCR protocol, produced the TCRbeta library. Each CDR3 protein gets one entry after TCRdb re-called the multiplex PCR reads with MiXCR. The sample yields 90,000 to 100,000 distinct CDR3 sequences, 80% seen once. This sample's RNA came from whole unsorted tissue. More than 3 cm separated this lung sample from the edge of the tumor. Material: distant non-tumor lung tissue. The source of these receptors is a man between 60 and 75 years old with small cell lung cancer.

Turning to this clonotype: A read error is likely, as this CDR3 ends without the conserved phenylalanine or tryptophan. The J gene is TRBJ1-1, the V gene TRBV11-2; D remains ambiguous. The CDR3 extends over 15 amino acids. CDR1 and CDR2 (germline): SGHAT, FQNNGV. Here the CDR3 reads CVSSLGPGENTEAFL. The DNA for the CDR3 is TGTGTCAGCAGCTTAGGTCCCGGGGAGAACACTGAAGCTTTCTTA.

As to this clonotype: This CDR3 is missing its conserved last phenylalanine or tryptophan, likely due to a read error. CDR3 in DNA: TGTGCCAGCAGCTTGGGCGGTTGGCCATTGAGCTCCTACGTGCAGTACTTA. The encoded protein is CASSLGGWPLSSYVQYL. The V call is TRBV7-9, the J call TRBJ2-7; D uncertain. Germline V gene sequence: CDR1 SEHNR, CDR2 FQNEAQ (reference sequence). The CDR3 is made up of 17 amino acids.